This paragraph reports one T cell receptor (beta chain). Its specificity is not known. The data are from a study of identical twins. Study conclusions and caveats: A lower insertion count was a feature of abundant cord blood beta clonotypes, with no such feature in memory repertoires.

V lost 5 bases, J lost 6 bases, and 6 bases stayed unmatched. Looked up from germline, CDR1 is SGHTA and CDR2 is FQGNSA. The CDR3 length is 15 residues. Via MiXCR, TCRdb re-called the 5' RACE reads, giving one row per CDR3 protein. The repertoire holds 1.5 million to 2 million distinct CDR3 sequences, under 35% seen once, with more than 0.25% in the top ten. The V and J genes are TRBV7-2 and TRBJ2-1; TRBD2 matches at 11 bases. This clonotype was sampled from a newborn girl in good health. The sequenced sample was cord blood. The CDR3 nucleotides are TGTGCCAGCAGCGCAACTAGCGGGAGTGTCAATGAGCAGTTCTTC. Translation gives CASSATSGSVNEQFF.